Following are 26 T cell receptor beta chains from one sample sequenced in a study of T cell responses to AZD1222 COVID-19 vaccine. Clones were read by immunoSEQ multiplex PCR, and TCRdb kept only the in-frame ones, dropping some. Found here are 100,000 to 150,000 clones, more than 90% of them singletons; the top ten hold around 1.1%. The specimen comprised peripheral blood, sampled 28 days after the second AZD1222 dose. The receptors shown here come from an adult who received the AZD1222 COVID-19 vaccine.

This chain connects TRBV18 to TRBJ2-7, with 12 positions matching TRBD1. V lost 5 bases, J lost 3 bases, and 2 bases stayed unmatched. CDR1 is KGHSH, CDR2 LQKENI, per germline. The CDR3 consists of 14 residues. Here the CDR3 reads CASSGTGGNYEQYF. CDR3 nucleotide sequence: TGTGCCAGCTCAGGGACAGGGGGCAACTACGAGCAGTACTTC.

As concerns this clone: The junction departs from the called germline gene at one end, perhaps through a read error. The chain links TRBV7-3 to TRBJ1-6; D remains unclear. This CDR3 is 15 amino acids long. Germline V gene lookup returns CDR1 SGHTA and CDR2 FQGTGA. CDR3 in amino acids: CASSLRVGSGSLLHF. DNA of the CDR3: TGTGCCAGCAGCTTACGCGTAGGATCTGGCTCACTCCTCCACTTT.

This clone was detected a few times. The same CDR3 can be traced to other DNA sequences in this sample. The CDR3 region is CASSLAGVGNTIYF. The CDR3 DNA is TGTGCCAGCAGCTTAGCGGGAGTCGGAAACACCATATATTTT. This chain uses TRBV7-2 with TRBJ1-3; D call uncertain. This CDR3 is built from 14 residues. The V end was cut by 0 bases, the J end by 4 bases, with 7 bases between. The germline CDR1 and CDR2 sequences are SGHTA and FQGNSA.

The chain recombines TRBV11-2 with TRBJ2-3; D possibly corresponds to TRBD2 (5 bases). This CDR3 is 17 amino acids long. Trimming took off 5 bases at V and 0 bases at J, with 18 bases between the two ends. Germline lookup yields CDR1 SGHAT and CDR2 FQNNGV. Written as DNA, the CDR3 is TGTGCCAGCAGCGCCTACTGGGGAGCGGCTAGCACAGATACGCAGTATTTT. Amino acid sequence: CASSAYWGAASTDTQYF. The variable domain in full, completed from reference TRBV11-2 and TRBJ2-3, reads EAGVAQSPRYKIIEKRQSVAFWCNPISGHATLYWYQQILGQGPKLLIQFQNNGVVDDSQLPKDRFSAERLKGVDSTLKIQPAKLEDSAVYLCASSAYWGAASTDTQYFGPGTRLTVL.

The chain combines TRBV7-2 with TRBJ1-5; 7 positions agree with TRBD1. V lost 2 bases to trimming and J lost 1 base; unmatched junction nucleotides: 5. The germline V gene encodes CDR1 SGHTA and CDR2 FQGNSA. The CDR3 covers 16 residues. As DNA, the CDR3 is TGTGCCAGCAGCTTACAGACAGGGAGGAGCAATCAGCCCCAGCATTTT. As protein: CASSLQTGRSNQPQHF.

V gene TRBV7-3 combines with J gene TRBJ1-5, with D uncertain. The CDR3 has 13 residues. Trimming removed 5 bases at V and 4 bases at J, with 9 bases between. From germline, CDR1 is SGHTA and CDR2 FQGTGA. In DNA, the CDR3 is TGTGCCAGCAGCCTGACAAGAAATCAGCCCCAGCATTTT. This gives the protein CASSLTRNQPQHF. Full variable domain (rest looked up from reference TRBV7-3 and TRBJ1-5): GAGVSQTPSNKVTEKGKYVELRCDPISGHTALYWYRQSLGQGPEFLIYFQGTGAADDSGLPNDRFFAVRPEGSVSTLKIQRTERGDSAVYLCASSLTRNQPQHFGDGTRLSIL.

V is TRBV28 and J is TRBJ2-5; 7 bases agree with TRBD1. Per germline, CDR1 MDHEN and CDR2 SYDVKM. V lost 5 bases to trimming and J lost 5 bases; unmatched junction nucleotides: 8. CDR3 length: 14 residues. The CDR3 DNA reads TGTGCCAGCAGTAAGACAGGGACCACGGAGACCCAGTACTTC. Residues: CASSKTGTTETQYF.

The V call is TRBV9, the J call TRBJ2-7; 8 bases map to TRBD1. The trim removed 3 bases at V and 5 bases at J, leaving 4 bases unmatched. CDR3 length: 13 amino acids. Germline-derived CDR1 and CDR2 are SGDLS and YYNGEE. CDR3 bases: TGTGCCAGCAGCGAGGGACAGGCTAACGAGCAGTACTTC. It specifies CASSEGQANEQYF.

The chain carries TRBV19 and TRBJ2-2; 8 bases agree with TRBD2. V trimming: 10 bases; J trimming: 1 base; junction bases outside the gene matches: 8. Germline CDR1 is LNHDA and CDR2 is SQIVND (reference sequence). The CDR3 length is 15 residues. The CDR3 DNA is TGTGCCACCCAACGGCTAGCGGGGAACACCGGGGAGCTGTTTTTT. Amino acid sequence: CATQRLAGNTGELFF.

This clone came up once. The chain carries TRBV7-9 and TRBJ1-6; D not resolved. Trimming removed 2 bases at V and 10 bases at J, with 12 bases between. Germline V gene data show CDR1 as SEHNR and CDR2 as FQNEAQ (reference sequence). The CDR3 length is 14 residues. CDR3 DNA: TGTGCCAGCAGCTTAATCTTGGGAGAGTCACCCCTCCACTTT. This translates into CASSLILGESPLHF.

The chain joins TRBV19 to TRBJ2-3, with D possibly TRBD1 on 5 matching bases. Germline V CDR1 and CDR2: LNHDA, SQIVND (reference sequence). The CDR3 runs 15 residues. The V end lost 5 bases, the J end lost 5 bases, and 17 bases lay between the germline ends. The CDR3 sequence: CASSPGFIEGDTQYF. The CDR3 DNA reads as TGTGCCAGTAGTCCAGGGTTCATCGAAGGAGATACGCAGTATTTT.

The V call is TRBV5-8, the J call TRBJ2-3; a weak D match, TRBD2 (7 bases). The CDR3 spans 14 residues. The germline V and J ends were trimmed by 3 bases and 5 bases, with 13 bases remaining between them. CDR1 is SGHTS and CDR2 is YDEGEE in the germline V gene. CDR3: CASSWGGAEDTQYF. CDR3 sequence (DNA): TGTGCCAGCAGCTGGGGGGGGGCGGAAGATACGCAGTATTTT.

The rearrangement links TRBV19 to TRBJ1-2, with 12 bases matching TRBD1. The V and J ends lost 8 bases and 0 bases, in that order; junction bases with no gene match: 4. The V gene's germline CDR1 is LNHDA and CDR2 SQIVND (reference sequence). This CDR3 is 15 amino acids long. The CDR3 is CASWDRGPSNYGYTF. The CDR3 DNA reads as TGTGCCAGTTGGGACAGGGGGCCCTCTAACTATGGCTACACCTTC.

V is TRBV19 and J is TRBJ2-2; D uncertain. Trimming took 3 bases from V and 6 from J, leaving 2 bases between them. CDR1 and CDR2 (germline): LNHDA, SQIVND (reference sequence). This CDR3 is 11 amino acids long. Written as DNA, the CDR3 is TGTGCCAGTAGTATGGCCGGGGAGCTGTTTTTT. It encodes CASSMAGELFF.

The CDR3: CASSLGGGFPEAFF. CDR3 nucleotides: TGTGCCAGCAGCTTAGGCGGGGGATTCCCTGAAGCTTTCTTT. This chain connects TRBV7-9 to TRBJ1-1; possible D gene TRBD1, 5 bases. Between the trimmed V and J ends, which lost 1 base and 6 bases, there was a span of 12 bases. CDR1 is SEHNR, CDR2 FQNEAQ, per germline (reference sequence). The CDR3 runs 14 residues.

The genes are TRBV28 and TRBJ2-1, with 12 bases identical to TRBD1. Germline CDR1 is MDHEN and CDR2 is SYDVKM. This CDR3 region has 18 residues. The trim removed 5 bases at V and 0 bases at J, leaving 8 bases unmatched. CDR3 amino acids: CASSPGGQGAFSYNEQFF. DNA for the CDR3: TGTGCCAGCAGTCCTGGGGGACAGGGGGCCTTCTCCTACAATGAGCAGTTCTTC.

The chain links TRBV10-3 to TRBJ2-1; 8 nucleotides align to TRBD1. J was trimmed by 5 bases and V by 0 bases; bases with no gene match: 12. Germline CDR1 and CDR2: ENHRY and SYGVKD. This CDR3 has 18 amino acids. CDR3 sequence (DNA): TGTGCCATCAGTGAGTCGAACAGGGGGGTACCCCTTGACAATGAGCAGTTCTTC. This sequence encodes CAISESNRGVPLDNEQFF.

This rearrangement joins TRBV6-1 to TRBJ2-7; TRBD1 or TRBD2 may be the D gene (5 bases each). V lost 2 bases, J lost 0 bases, and 11 bases lay in between. This CDR3 contains 15 residues. Germline loops: CDR1 MNHNS, CDR2 SASEGT. CDR3 nucleotide sequence: TGTGCCAGCAGTGAACCCCGGGACCTCTCCTACGAGCAGTACTTC. As protein: CASSEPRDLSYEQYF.

V usage is TRBV9 and J usage is TRBJ1-1, with D unresolved. CDR3 length equals 15 residues. Trimming shortened V by 0 bases and J by 0 bases, and 9 bases separated the two germline ends. Germline lookup yields CDR1 SGDLS and CDR2 YYNGEE. CDR3 nucleotides: TGTGCCAGCAGCGTAGGTGAGGCTATGAACACTGAAGCTTTCTTT. It translates to CASSVGEAMNTEAFF.

The V and J genes are TRBV6-1 and TRBJ1-5, with no clear D. The V end lost 1 base, the J end lost 9 bases, and 10 bases lay between the germline ends. Germline V gene data show CDR1 as MNHNS and CDR2 as SASEGT. This CDR3 is 13 amino acids long. CDR3 sequence reads: CASSEVRFGPQHF. Here the CDR3 DNA reads TGTGCCAGCAGTGAAGTGAGATTTGGGCCCCAGCATTTT.

This chain links TRBV4-3 with TRBJ1-2, with D perhaps matching TRBD1 (6 bases). V was trimmed by 0 bases and J by 3 bases, leaving 20 bases between them. CDR3 length: 18 amino acids. Germline V gene data show CDR1 as LGHNA and CDR2 as YSLEER. Here the CDR3 DNA reads TGCGCCAGCAGCCAAGATCCGTTCGCCTTACAGGGTTACTATGGCTACACCTTC. Protein sequence: CASSQDPFALQGYYGYTF.

In this sample, this clone turned up a few times. The chain links TRBV18 to TRBJ1-6; 7 bases fit TRBD1. The CDR3 sequence is 14 residues long. Per the germline V gene, CDR1 is KGHSH and CDR2 is LQKENI. The trim removed 3 bases at V and 6 bases at J, leaving 2 bases unmatched. The CDR3 DNA reads as TGTGCCAGCTCACCGAACAGGGGTAATTCACCCCTCCACTTT. The encoded protein is CASSPNRGNSPLHF.

The sample holds one count of this clone. The chain employs TRBV7-2 and TRBJ2-1, with 9 bases matching TRBD2. Germline V gene lookup returns CDR1 SGHTA and CDR2 FQGNSA. V was clipped by 3 bases and J by 4 bases; unmatched bases: 7. The CDR3 is made up of 16 amino acids. CDR3 in amino acids: CASSLSISGGYNEQFF. The DNA of the CDR3 is TGTGCCAGCAGCTTGTCAATTAGCGGGGGTTACAATGAGCAGTTCTTC.

The chain's CDR3 is CAWEGDTGEQYF. The CDR3 DNA follows: TGTGCCTGGGAAGGGGACACGGGCGAGCAGTACTTC. The J gene is TRBJ2-7, the V gene TRBV30; D is perhaps TRBD1 (6 bases). Between the trimmed V and J ends, which lost 5 bases and 6 bases, there was a span of 14 bases. The CDR3 totals 12 residues. CDR1 GTSNPN and CDR2 SVGIG come from the germline V gene (reference sequence).

The chain is built from TRBV12-3 or TRBV12-4 and TRBJ2-1; D unclear. V gave up 5 bases and J gave up 14 bases, with 19 bases separating them. The CDR3 has 13 amino acids. The DNA for the CDR3 is TGTGCCAGCAGTCACCCACCTAAGGACCGGGAGTTCTTC. Protein product: CASSHPPKDREFF.

The chain combines TRBV19 with TRBJ1-1; possibly TRBD1 for D (6 bases). Germline V gene lookup returns CDR1 LNHDA and CDR2 SQIVND (reference sequence). Trimming stripped 10 bases from V and 2 bases from J, with 17 bases between. This CDR3 comprises 14 residues. CDR3 amino acids: CATQTGLYNTEAFF. The CDR3 DNA is TGTGCCACCCAGACAGGACTGTACAACACTGAAGCTTTCTTT.